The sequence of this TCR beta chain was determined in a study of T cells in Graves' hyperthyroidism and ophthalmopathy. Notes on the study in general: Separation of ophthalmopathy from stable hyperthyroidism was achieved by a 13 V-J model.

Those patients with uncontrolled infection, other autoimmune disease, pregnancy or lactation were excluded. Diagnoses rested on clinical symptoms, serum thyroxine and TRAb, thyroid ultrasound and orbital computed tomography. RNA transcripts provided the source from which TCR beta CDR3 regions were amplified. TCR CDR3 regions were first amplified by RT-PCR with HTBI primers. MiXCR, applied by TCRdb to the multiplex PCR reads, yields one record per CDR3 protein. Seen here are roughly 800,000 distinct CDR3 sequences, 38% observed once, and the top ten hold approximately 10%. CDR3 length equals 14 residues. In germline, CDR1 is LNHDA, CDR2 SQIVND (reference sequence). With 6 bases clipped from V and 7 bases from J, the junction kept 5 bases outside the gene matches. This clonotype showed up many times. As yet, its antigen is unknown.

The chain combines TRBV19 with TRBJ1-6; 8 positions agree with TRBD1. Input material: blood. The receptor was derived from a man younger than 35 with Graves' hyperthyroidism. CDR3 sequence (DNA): TGTGCCAGTAGGCTCGGACAGGGAAATTCACCCCTCCACTTT. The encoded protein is CASRLGQGNSPLHF.